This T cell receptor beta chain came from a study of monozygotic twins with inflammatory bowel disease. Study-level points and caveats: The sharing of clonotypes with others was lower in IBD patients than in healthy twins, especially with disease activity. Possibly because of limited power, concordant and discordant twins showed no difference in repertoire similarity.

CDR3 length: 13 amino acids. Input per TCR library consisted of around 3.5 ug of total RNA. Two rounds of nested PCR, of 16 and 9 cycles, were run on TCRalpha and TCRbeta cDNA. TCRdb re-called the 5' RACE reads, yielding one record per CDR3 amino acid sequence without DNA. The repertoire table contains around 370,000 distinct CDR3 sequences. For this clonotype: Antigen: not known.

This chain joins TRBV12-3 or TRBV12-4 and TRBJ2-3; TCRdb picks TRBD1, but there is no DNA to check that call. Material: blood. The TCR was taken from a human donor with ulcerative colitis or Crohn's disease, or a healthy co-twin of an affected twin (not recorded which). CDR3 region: CASASGDRDTQYF.